These 10 T cell receptor beta chains came from one sample sequenced in a study of blood T cell repertoires in COVID-19. Assay: immunoSEQ multiplex PCR; the TCRdb copy retains only in-frame clones and omits some. The table has roughly 100,000 clones, around 87% seen once. Sequencing was performed on peripheral blood. All receptors derive from a man in his fifties or sixties with active or convalescent COVID-19.

V and J are TRBV19 and TRBJ2-1, with D perhaps TRBD2 (6 bases). V dropped 7 bases and J dropped 1 base, with 8 bases sitting between them. The CDR3 consists of 13 residues. Germline V lookup: CDR1 LNHDA, CDR2 SQIVND (reference sequence). The CDR3 sequence is CASTSGSYNEQFF. As DNA, the CDR3 is TGTGCCAGTACCAGCGGGTCCTACAATGAGCAGTTCTTC.

The CDR3 DNA reads as TGTGCCAGCAGTTCAACAGGGGAAACTGAAGCTTTCTTT. Translated, it gives CASSSTGETEAFF. The chain employs TRBV6-4 and TRBJ1-1; TRBD1 matches at 7 bases. This CDR3 has 13 residues. Germline lookup yields CDR1 MRHNA and CDR2 SNTAGT. Unmatched junction bases numbered 5, after V lost 5 bases and J lost 5 bases.

This clone was found a few times. The rearrangement links TRBV6-1 to TRBJ2-3; 11 nucleotides align to TRBD2. The CDR3 is 17 residues long. Germline lookup yields CDR1 MNHNS and CDR2 SASEGT. The trim removed 3 bases at V and 2 bases at J, leaving 7 bases unmatched. CDR3 region: CASSEYTSGGNTDTQYF. The CDR3 DNA is TGTGCCAGCAGTGAGTACACTAGCGGGGGTAACACAGATACGCAGTATTTT.

The chain couples TRBV18 to TRBJ2-3; 9 nucleotides agree with TRBD1. The CDR3 is made up of 16 amino acids. V was clipped by 2 bases and J by 3 bases; unmatched bases: 6. Germline-derived CDR1 and CDR2 are KGHSH and LQKENI. The CDR3 reads CASSPISGQGTDTQYF. The CDR3 bases are TGTGCCAGCTCACCAATATCGGGACAGGGAACAGATACGCAGTATTTT. Looking up the rest from reference TRBV18 and TRBJ2-3 gives the full variable domain: NAGVMQNPRHLVRRRGQEARLRCSPMKGHSHVYWYRQLPEEGLKFMVYLQKENIIDESGMPKERFSAEFPKEGPSILRIQQVVRGDSAAYFCASSPISGQGTDTQYFGPGTRLTVL.

This clone was seen once. The CDR3 reads CASSEGTARSGNTIYF. CDR3 in DNA: TGTGCCAGCAGTGAGGGGACAGCTCGCTCTGGAAACACCATATATTTT. The rearrangement links TRBV6-1 to TRBJ1-3; TRBD1 agrees at 7 bases. There are 16 residues in the CDR3. J gave up 0 bases and V 3 bases, and 5 bases lay outside the gene matches. Germline V gene lookup returns CDR1 MNHNS and CDR2 SASEGT.

The gene calls are TRBV2 and TRBJ2-6; 9 bases map to TRBD1. V dropped 1 base and J dropped 0; count of bases not matched to a gene: 7. The CDR3 runs to 19 residues. Germline CDR1 is SNHLY and CDR2 is FYNNEI. This chain's CDR3 is CASSEVAGQGNSGANVLTF. The CDR3 DNA follows: TGTGCCAGCAGTGAAGTCGCGGGACAGGGAAACTCTGGGGCCAACGTCCTGACTTTC.

V and J are TRBV5-1 and TRBJ2-3; 7 bases align to TRBD2. Trimming removed 4 bases from V and 4 bases from J; junction bases left unmatched: 9. Germline V gives CDR1 SGHRS, CDR2 YFSETQ. CDR3 length equals 15 residues. CDR3 sequence reads: CASSPMAGVADTQYF. In DNA, the CDR3 is TGCGCCAGCAGCCCCATGGCGGGGGTTGCAGATACGCAGTATTTT.

V and J are TRBV10-1 and TRBJ2-3; D is ambiguous. Trimming cost V 0 bases and J 0 bases, with 4 bases left between them. The CDR3 is 14 residues long. CDR1 is WNHNN, CDR2 SYGVQD, per germline (reference sequence). CDR3: CASSESTSTDTQYF. The CDR3 DNA reads TGCGCCAGCAGTGAGTCGACTAGCACAGATACGCAGTATTTT.

J is TRBJ2-3 and V is TRBV18; D is perhaps TRBD1 (6 bases). V lost 5 bases to trimming and J lost 7 bases, with 10 bases between them. Germline-derived CDR1 and CDR2 are KGHSH and LQKENI. The length of the CDR3 is 12 residues. CDR3 sequence reads: CASSLQGNTQYF. The CDR3 DNA sequence: TGTGCCAGCTCATTACAGGGAAATACGCAGTATTTT. Complete variable domain (other parts from reference TRBV18 and TRBJ2-3): NAGVMQNPRHLVRRRGQEARLRCSPMKGHSHVYWYRQLPEEGLKFMVYLQKENIIDESGMPKERFSAEFPKEGPSILRIQQVVRGDSAAYFCASSLQGNTQYFGPGTRLTVL.

This chain joins TRBV6-6 and TRBJ1-2, with 8 positions matching TRBD1. The CDR3 has 13 amino acids. Germline V gene lookup returns CDR1 MNHNY and CDR2 SVGAGI (reference sequence). With V trimmed by 6 bases and J by 8 bases, 8 bases remained unmatched. CDR3 sequence: CASSDRGSEGYTF. CDR3 DNA sequence: TGTGCCAGCAGCGACAGGGGCTCCGAAGGCTACACCTTC.